The 32 T cell receptor beta chains reported below all come from one sample, sequenced in a study of blood T cell repertoires in COVID-19. Sequencing used immunoSEQ multiplex PCR; TCRdb keeps in-frame clones, though not all of them. The sample includes about 120,000 clones, about 86% of them seen just once. Input material: peripheral blood. Receptors originate from a woman aged 45-65 years with acute or convalescent COVID-19.

This clone has just a few counts. This chain links TRBV3-1 (or the pseudogene TRBV3-2) with TRBJ1-5; 9 bases are a match to TRBD1. Trimming removed 0 bases from V and 5 bases from J; junction bases left unmatched: 8. This CDR3 has 17 amino acids. Germline values: CDR1 LGHDT, CDR2 YNNKEL (reference sequence). CDR3 residues: CASSQDSGTGTYQPQHF. CDR3 nucleotide sequence: TGTGCCAGCAGCCAAGACTCCGGGACAGGGACGTATCAGCCCCAGCATTTT.

The chain links TRBV5-1 to TRBJ2-1, with a tentative D call TRBD2 (5 bases). V dropped 6 bases and J dropped 1 base, with 11 bases sitting between them. The CDR3 runs 14 residues. CDR1 SGHRS and CDR2 YFSETQ come from the germline V gene. Here the CDR3 reads CASTPSGSYNEQFF. CDR3 DNA sequence: TGCGCCAGCACCCCATCGGGGTCCTACAATGAGCAGTTCTTC.

This clone appeared a single time. The chain couples TRBV12-3 or TRBV12-4 to TRBJ2-1; TRBD2 might be the D (6 bases). V lost 3 bases, J lost 8 bases, and 11 bases lay in between. There are 13 residues in the CDR3. As DNA, the CDR3 is TGTGCCAGCAGTTTTTACGGGAGCGATGAGCAGTTCTTC. Translation gives CASSFYGSDEQFF.

The chain recombines TRBV5-6 with TRBJ1-5; D ambiguous. This CDR3 has 13 amino acids. Trimming cost V 4 bases and J 8 bases, with 13 bases left between them. From germline, CDR1 is SGHDT and CDR2 YYEEEE. CDR3 sequence: CASSIGRRKPQHF. The CDR3 DNA follows: TGTGCCAGCAGCATCGGACGGAGGAAGCCCCAGCATTTT.

V is TRBV4-1 and J is TRBJ1-4, with 9 nucleotides matching TRBD1. V shed 4 bases and J 1 base; nucleotides not matched to a gene: 7. Germline CDR1 MGHRA, CDR2 YSYEKL. The CDR3 runs 17 residues. The CDR3 loop reads CASSPHRGRETNEKLFF. CDR3 DNA sequence: TGCGCCAGCAGCCCTCACAGGGGGCGGGAAACTAATGAAAAACTGTTTTTT.

The rearrangement joins TRBV6-6 to TRBJ2-7, with TRBD1 identical over 8 bases. CDR1 is MNHNY, CDR2 SVGAGI, per germline (reference sequence). This CDR3 has 14 amino acids. The junction had 4 bases not matched to a gene; V was cut back by 6 bases and J by 0 bases. This CDR3 is CASSPQGGSYEQYF. CDR3 in DNA: TGTGCCAGCAGCCCACAGGGGGGCTCCTACGAGCAGTACTTC.

The chain couples TRBV10-3 to TRBJ1-4; 9 bases are a match to TRBD1. CDR1 is ENHRY, CDR2 SYGVKD, per germline. V lost 6 bases, J lost 2 bases, and 1 base stayed unmatched. This CDR3 is 14 amino acids long. The CDR3 reads CAISTGGTNEKLFF. In DNA, the CDR3 is TGTGCCATCAGCACAGGGGGCACTAATGAAAAACTGTTTTTT.

The chain couples TRBV19 to TRBJ2-6; 7 bases are a match to TRBD1. CDR1 and CDR2 from the germline V gene are LNHDA and SQIVND (reference sequence). The CDR3 is 18 residues long. The V and J ends lost 5 bases and 1 base, in that order; junction bases with no gene match: 11. This chain's CDR3 is CASSSTGFLPSGANVLTF. CDR3 nucleotides: TGTGCCAGTAGTTCGACAGGGTTCTTGCCTTCTGGGGCCAACGTCCTGACTTTC.

The V call is TRBV10-1, the J call TRBJ2-2, with 8 bases identical to TRBD1. Germline values: CDR1 WNHNN, CDR2 SYGVQD (reference sequence). This CDR3 is built from 16 residues. V trimming: 4 bases; J trimming: 4 bases; junction bases outside the gene matches: 8. CDR3: CASSGPTGATTGELFF. The CDR3 region has the DNA TGCGCCAGCAGTGGCCCGACAGGGGCGACCACCGGGGAGCTGTTTTTT.

The chain combines TRBV6-5 with TRBJ2-1, with D maybe TRBD1 (6 bases). Germline V gene data show CDR1 as MNHEY and CDR2 as SVGAGI. The germline V and J ends were trimmed by 10 bases and 8 bases, with 12 bases remaining between them. The CDR3 extends over 11 amino acids. For the CDR3, the DNA is TGTGCCACGGGACAATTGGATGAGCAGTTCTTC. Translated, it gives CATGQLDEQFF.

This clone was observed a single time. The chain is built from TRBV30 and TRBJ2-7; D is unclear. Per the germline V gene, CDR1 is GTSNPN and CDR2 is SVGIG (reference sequence). Trimming stripped 4 bases from V and 0 bases from J, with 10 bases between. CDR3 length: 13 residues. CDR3 nucleotide sequence: TGTGCCTGGACGGTGCGGAACTCCTACGAGCAGTACTTC. This encodes CAWTVRNSYEQYF.

The V gene is TRBV29-1, the J gene TRBJ2-2, with 9 bases fitting TRBD1. The CDR3 is made up of 13 amino acids. Trimming took 7 bases from V and 3 from J; bases not matched to a gene: 3. From germline, CDR1 is SQVTM and CDR2 ANQGSEA. Here the CDR3 reads CSGGQGHTGELFF. DNA for the CDR3: TGCAGCGGGGGACAGGGCCACACCGGGGAGCTGTTTTTT.

This clone was seen a handful of times. The rearrangement joins TRBV5-8 to TRBJ1-2; D is uncertain. The CDR3 consists of 13 residues. The germline CDR1 and CDR2 sequences are SGHTS and YDEGEE. Trimming cost V 1 base and J 4 bases, with 8 bases left between them. This CDR3 is CASSLNRIYGYTF. The DNA of the CDR3 is TGTGCCAGCAGCTTGAATAGAATCTATGGCTACACCTTC.

The rearrangement links TRBV5-1 to TRBJ1-4; unclear D gene. Trimming left V 0 bases short and J 7 bases short, with 13 bases between. The CDR3 is made up of 15 amino acids. Germline CDR1 and CDR2: SGHRS and YFSETQ. CDR3 sequence reads: CASSLVGGGFEKLFF. CDR3 in DNA: TGCGCCAGCAGCTTGGTCGGCGGAGGATTTGAAAAACTGTTTTTT. Full variable domain (outside the CDR3, taken from reference TRBV5-1 and TRBJ1-4): KAGVTQTPRYLIKTRGQQVTLSCSPISGHRSVSWYQQTPGQGLQFLFEYFSETQRNKGNFPGRFSGRQFSNSRSEMNVSTLELGDSALYLCASSLVGGGFEKLFFGSGTQLSVL.

The chain links TRBV5-6 to TRBJ1-3; tentatively, D is TRBD1 (6 bases). The CDR3 is made up of 16 amino acids. CDR1 is SGHDT, CDR2 YYEEEE, per germline. The V end was cut by 0 bases, the J end by 0 bases, with 10 bases between. In DNA form, the CDR3 reads TGTGCCAGCAGCTTGGGAGGGGGTGGCTCTGGAAACACCATATATTTT. Its protein product is CASSLGGGGSGNTIYF.

This clone was seen just once. The chain combines TRBV12-3 or TRBV12-4 with TRBJ2-7, with D perhaps TRBD1 (6 bases). V was cut by 8 bases and J by 5 bases, with 13 bases left in between. This CDR3 is built from 12 residues. The CDR3 loop is CASGTSVHEQYF. The DNA of the CDR3 is TGTGCCAGCGGGACATCGGTTCACGAGCAGTACTTC.

This chain joins TRBV5-5 and TRBJ1-1; a possible D gene is TRBD1 (6 bases). The ends were cut back, 1 base at V and 11 bases at J, with 18 bases in the middle. From germline, CDR1 is SGHKS and CDR2 YYEKEE (reference sequence). The CDR3 loop spans 14 amino acids. CDR3 in DNA: TGTGCCAGCAGCTTGACAGGGCTTCCACTGGCCGCTTTCTTT. Residues: CASSLTGLPLAAFF. The whole variable domain, remainder taken from reference TRBV5-5 and TRBJ1-1, is DAGVTQSPTHLIKTRGQQVTLRCSPISGHKSVSWYQQVLGQGPQFIFQYYEKEERGRGNFPDRFSARQFPNYSSELNVNALLLGDSALYLCASSLTGLPLAAFFGQGTRLTVV.

The V call is TRBV7-8, the J call TRBJ2-7, with 13 bases matching TRBD2. Trimming took 1 base from V and 5 from J; bases not matched to a gene: 14. CDR1 is SGHVS and CDR2 is FQNEAQ in the germline V gene. The length of the CDR3 is 19 residues. In DNA, the CDR3 is TGTGCCAGCAGCTTAGTCGGGGGTCCCGGGACTAGCGGGACCCACGAGCAGTACTTC. Its protein product is CASSLVGGPGTSGTHEQYF.

This clone has a handful of counts. The chain recombines TRBV7-9 with TRBJ2-3; a possible D gene is TRBD2 (6 bases). The V end lost 6 bases, the J end lost 2 bases, and 15 bases lay between the germline ends. Germline values: CDR1 SEHNR, CDR2 FQNEAQ (reference sequence). This CDR3 spans 15 amino acids. In nucleotides, the CDR3 is TGTGCCAGCAGTCGGGCGGGACCACCCACAGATACGCAGTATTTT. It is translated as CASSRAGPPTDTQYF. Complete variable domain (other parts from reference TRBV7-9 and TRBJ2-3): DTGVSQNPRHKITKRGQNVTFRCDPISEHNRLYWYRQTLGQGPEFLTYFQNEAQLEKSRLLSDRFSAERPKGSFSTLEIQRTEQGDSAMYLCASSRAGPPTDTQYFGPGTRLTVL.

J is TRBJ2-5 and V is TRBV24-1; D is perhaps TRBD1 (6 bases). Germline values: CDR1 KGHDR, CDR2 SFDVKD. Trimming removed 12 bases at V and 1 base at J, with 11 bases between. This CDR3 spans 12 amino acids. CDR3 in DNA: TGTGCCGTCGCGGACAGCCAAGAGACCCAGTACTTC. Protein product: CAVADSQETQYF.

J is TRBJ1-6 and V is TRBV6-5, with D hard to call. The CDR3 covers 13 residues. V lost 4 bases and J lost 6, with 7 bases in between. Germline V gives CDR1 MNHEY, CDR2 SVGAGI. DNA of the CDR3: TGTGCCAGCAGTTTAGAAAGTAATTCACCCCTCCACTTT. Translation: CASSLESNSPLHF.

In its sample, this clone was seen once. The chain couples TRBV7-9 to TRBJ2-3, with 10 bases identical to TRBD2. CDR1 is SEHNR and CDR2 is FQNEAQ in the germline V gene (reference sequence). This CDR3 contains 15 residues. The V and J ends lost 2 bases and 5 bases, in that order; junction bases with no gene match: 4. CDR3 amino acids: CASSLRPSGRDTQYF. The DNA for the CDR3 is TGTGCCAGCAGCTTACGGCCTAGCGGGAGAGATACGCAGTATTTT.

CDR3 region: CASSLAGGADTQYF. The DNA of the CDR3 is TGCGCCAGCAGCTTGGCCGGGGGGGCAGATACGCAGTATTTT. The chain uses TRBV5-1 and TRBJ2-3, with 8 bases lining up with TRBD2. V lost 0 bases, J lost 4 bases, and 1 base stayed unmatched. Per the germline V gene, CDR1 is SGHRS and CDR2 is YFSETQ. The CDR3 is 14 residues long.

The J gene is TRBJ1-1, the V gene TRBV10-3; possible D gene TRBD1, 6 bases. V was cut by 0 bases and J by 1 base, with 12 bases left in between. Germline assignment: CDR1 ENHRY and CDR2 SYGVKD. CDR3 length: 16 amino acids. The CDR3 region has the DNA TGTGCCATCAGTGAGTCGATTCCAGGGGAGAACACTGAAGCTTTCTTT. This translates into CAISESIPGENTEAFF.

The chain uses TRBV7-8 and TRBJ2-7; D is ambiguous. Trimming took off 9 bases at V and 2 bases at J, with 14 bases between the two ends. CDR3 size: 13 residues. CDR1 and CDR2 from the germline V gene are SGHVS and FQNEAQ. DNA for the CDR3: TGTGCCAGTTACCCTATTGTTACCTACGAGCAGTACTTC. Translated, it gives CASYPIVTYEQYF. Supplemented by reference TRBV7-8 and TRBJ2-7, the full variable domain reads GAGVSQSPRYKVAKRGQDVALRCDPISGHVSLFWYQQALGQGPEFLTYFQNEAQLDKSGLPSDRFFAERPEGSVSTLKIQRTQQEDSAVYLCASYPIVTYEQYFGPGTRLTVT.

The chain employs TRBV19 and TRBJ1-3; a weak D match, TRBD1 (5 bases). This CDR3 has 14 amino acids. With 3 bases removed from V and 2 bases from J, the gap between germline ends came to 8 bases. In germline, CDR1 is LNHDA, CDR2 SQIVND (reference sequence). This chain's CDR3 is CASSIEDTGNTIYF. In DNA, the CDR3 is TGTGCCAGTAGTATCGAGGACACTGGAAACACCATATATTTT.

This chain joins TRBV2 and TRBJ2-1; no clear D. CDR1 and CDR2 (germline): SNHLY, FYNNEI. This CDR3 has 12 residues. V shed 8 bases and J shed 4 bases, with 9 bases lying between them. The CDR3 region is CASARPYNEQFF. CDR3 in DNA: TGTGCCAGCGCGCGGCCTTACAATGAGCAGTTCTTC. Full variable domain (rest looked up from reference TRBV2 and TRBJ2-1): EPEVTQTPSHQVTQMGQEVILRCVPISNHLYFYWYRQILGQKVEFLVSFYNNEISEKSEIFDDQFSVERPDGSNFTLKIRSTKLEDSAMYFCASARPYNEQFFGPGTRLTVL.

The V call is TRBV11-2, the J call TRBJ2-1; 10 bases agree with TRBD2. CDR1 and CDR2 from the germline V gene are SGHAT and FQNNGV. The V and J ends lost 2 bases and 4 bases, in that order; junction bases with no gene match: 8. The CDR3 runs 17 residues. CDR3 DNA: TGTGCCAGCAGCTTATCGATAGCGGGGGGTACTTACAATGAGCAGTTCTTC. Translation gives CASSLSIAGGTYNEQFF.

This chain connects TRBV7-8 to TRBJ2-4, with unresolved D. The V end was cut by 5 bases, the J end by 0 bases, with 11 bases between. In germline, CDR1 is SGHVS, CDR2 FQNEAQ. The CDR3 is 15 amino acids. The CDR3 nucleotides are TGTGCCAGCAGCGAGTCCAATTTAGCCAAAAACATTCAGTACTTC. It codes for CASSESNLAKNIQYF.

This clone was counted once. This chain links TRBV2 with TRBJ2-1; D is possibly TRBD1 (6 bases). Between the trimmed V and J ends, which lost 6 bases and 4 bases, there was a span of 13 bases. CDR1 is SNHLY, CDR2 FYNNEI, per germline. The CDR3 runs 14 residues. CDR3 sequence (DNA): TGTGCCAGCAGGCCGGGGCAGGGGTACAATGAGCAGTTCTTC. Protein: CASRPGQGYNEQFF.

In DNA form, the CDR3 reads TGTGCCAGCAGTAAAGGACAGGGTAATCAGCCCCAGCATTTT. It specifies CASSKGQGNQPQHF. The rearrangement links TRBV25-1 to TRBJ1-5; TRBD1 aligns across 8 bases. V lost 5 bases and J lost 4; bases outside the gene matches: 4. The CDR3 has 14 residues. CDR1 is MGHDK and CDR2 is SYGVNS in the germline V gene.

The chain employs TRBV13 and TRBJ1-3; D is possibly TRBD1 (5 bases). This CDR3 spans 15 amino acids. V dropped 5 bases and J dropped 0 bases, with 11 bases sitting between them. Germline V gene data show CDR1 as PRHDT and CDR2 as FYEKMQ (reference sequence). For the CDR3, the DNA is TGTGCCAGCAGCCTCGACACAGGCTCTGGAAACACCATATATTTT. It translates to CASSLDTGSGNTIYF.